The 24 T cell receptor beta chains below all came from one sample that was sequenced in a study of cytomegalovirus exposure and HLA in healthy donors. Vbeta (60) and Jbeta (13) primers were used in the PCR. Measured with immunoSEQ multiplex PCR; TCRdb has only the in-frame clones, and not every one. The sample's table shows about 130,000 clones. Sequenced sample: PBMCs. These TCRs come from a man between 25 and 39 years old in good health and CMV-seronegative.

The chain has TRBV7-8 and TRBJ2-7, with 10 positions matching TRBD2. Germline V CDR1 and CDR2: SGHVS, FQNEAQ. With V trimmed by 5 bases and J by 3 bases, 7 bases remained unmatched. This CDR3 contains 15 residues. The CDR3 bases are TGTGCCAGCAGCACCGGACTAGCGGTATTCTACGAGCAGTACTTC. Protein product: CASSTGLAVFYEQYF.

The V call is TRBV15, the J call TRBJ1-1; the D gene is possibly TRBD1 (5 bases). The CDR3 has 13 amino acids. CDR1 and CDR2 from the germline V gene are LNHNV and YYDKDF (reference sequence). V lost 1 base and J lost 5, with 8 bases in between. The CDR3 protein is CATSRGGRTEAFF. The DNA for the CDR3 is TGTGCCACCAGCAGAGGGGGGAGGACTGAAGCTTTCTTT.

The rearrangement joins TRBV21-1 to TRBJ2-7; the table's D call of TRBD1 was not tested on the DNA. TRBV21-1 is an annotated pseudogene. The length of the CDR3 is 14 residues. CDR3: CASSNWACVDEQYF. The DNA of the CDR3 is TGTGCCAGCAGCAATTGGGCCTGCGTCGACGAGCAGTACTTC.

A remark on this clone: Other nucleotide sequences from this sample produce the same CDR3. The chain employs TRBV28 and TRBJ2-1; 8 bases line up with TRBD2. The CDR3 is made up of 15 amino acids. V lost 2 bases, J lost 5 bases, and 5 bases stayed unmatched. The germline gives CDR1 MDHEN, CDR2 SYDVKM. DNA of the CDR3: TGTGCCAGCAGTTTAATCGCGGGAGGAAACAATGAGCAGTTCTTC. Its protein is CASSLIAGGNNEQFF.

CDR3 loop: CASSYYRGAVEAFF. The CDR3 DNA reads as TGTGCCAGCAGTTACTATCGGGGGGCGGTTGAAGCTTTCTTT. This chain connects TRBV6-5 to TRBJ1-1, with D possibly TRBD1 on 6 matching bases. V shed 1 base and J shed 7 bases, with 13 bases lying between them. This CDR3 spans 14 amino acids. Germline CDR1 and CDR2: MNHEY and SVGAGI.

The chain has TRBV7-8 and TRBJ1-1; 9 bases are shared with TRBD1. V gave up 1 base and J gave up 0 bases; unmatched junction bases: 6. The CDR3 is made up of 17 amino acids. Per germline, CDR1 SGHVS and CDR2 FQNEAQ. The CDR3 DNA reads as TGTGCCAGCAGCTTAGGGGGGACAGGGAAGATGAACACTGAAGCTTTCTTT. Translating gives CASSLGGTGKMNTEAFF.

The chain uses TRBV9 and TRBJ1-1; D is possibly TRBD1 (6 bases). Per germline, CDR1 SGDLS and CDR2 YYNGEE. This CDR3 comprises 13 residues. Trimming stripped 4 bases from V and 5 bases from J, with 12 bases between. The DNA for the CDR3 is TGTGCCAGCAGCAAGGGGGGGGAAACTGAAGCTTTCTTT. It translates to CASSKGGETEAFF.

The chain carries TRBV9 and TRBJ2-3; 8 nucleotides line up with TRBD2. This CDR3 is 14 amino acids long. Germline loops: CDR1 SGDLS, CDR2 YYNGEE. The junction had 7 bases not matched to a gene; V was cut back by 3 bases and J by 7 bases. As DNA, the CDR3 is TGTGCCAGCAGCGAGGGACTAGGGTCGAATACGCAGTATTTT. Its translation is CASSEGLGSNTQYF.

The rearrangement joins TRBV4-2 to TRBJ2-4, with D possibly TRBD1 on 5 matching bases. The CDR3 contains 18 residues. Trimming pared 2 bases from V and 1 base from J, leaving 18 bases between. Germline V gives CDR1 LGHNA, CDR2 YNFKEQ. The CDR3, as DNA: TGTGCCAGCAGCCAATCCTTAAGATCGGACACGGCCAAAAACATTCAGTACTTC. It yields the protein CASSQSLRSDTAKNIQYF.

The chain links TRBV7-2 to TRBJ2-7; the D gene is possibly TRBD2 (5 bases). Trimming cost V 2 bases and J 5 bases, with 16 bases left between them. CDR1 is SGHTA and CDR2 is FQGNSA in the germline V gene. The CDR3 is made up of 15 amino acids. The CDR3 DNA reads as TGTGCCAGCAGCTTAAGGTTCGGGGTACCCGACGAGCAGTACTTC. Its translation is CASSLRFGVPDEQYF.

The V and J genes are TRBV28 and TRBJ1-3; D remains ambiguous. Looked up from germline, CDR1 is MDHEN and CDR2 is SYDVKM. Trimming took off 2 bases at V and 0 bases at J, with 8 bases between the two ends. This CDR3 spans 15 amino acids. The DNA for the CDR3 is TGTGCCAGCAGTTTAGGTGAACTCTCTGGAAACACCATATATTTT. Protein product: CASSLGELSGNTIYF.

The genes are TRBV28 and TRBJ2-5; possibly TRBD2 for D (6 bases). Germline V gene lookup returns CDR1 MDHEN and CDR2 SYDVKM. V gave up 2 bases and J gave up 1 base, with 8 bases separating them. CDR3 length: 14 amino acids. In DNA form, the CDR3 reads TGTGCCAGCAGTTTAGGAGGGTCCCAAGAGACCCAGTACTTC. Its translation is CASSLGGSQETQYF.

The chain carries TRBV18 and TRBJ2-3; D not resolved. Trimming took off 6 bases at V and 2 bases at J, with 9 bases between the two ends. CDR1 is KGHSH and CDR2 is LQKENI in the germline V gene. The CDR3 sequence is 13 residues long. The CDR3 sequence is CASSESNTDTQYF. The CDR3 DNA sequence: TGTGCCAGCTCTGAGTCGAACACAGATACGCAGTATTTT.

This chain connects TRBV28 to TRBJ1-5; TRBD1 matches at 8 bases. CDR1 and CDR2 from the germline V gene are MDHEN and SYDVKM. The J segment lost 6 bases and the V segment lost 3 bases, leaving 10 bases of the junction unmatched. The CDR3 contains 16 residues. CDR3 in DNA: TGTGCCAGCAGTTTGCCTGGGTCGGACAGGGCTCAGCCCCAGCATTTT. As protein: CASSLPGSDRAQPQHF.

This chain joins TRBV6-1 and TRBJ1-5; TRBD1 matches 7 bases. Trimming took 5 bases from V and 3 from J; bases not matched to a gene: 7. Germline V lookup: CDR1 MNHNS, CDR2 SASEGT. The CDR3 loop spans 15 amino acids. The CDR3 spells CASSPRDSLNQPQHF. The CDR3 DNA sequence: TGTGCCAGCAGTCCCCGGGACAGCCTCAATCAGCCCCAGCATTTT.

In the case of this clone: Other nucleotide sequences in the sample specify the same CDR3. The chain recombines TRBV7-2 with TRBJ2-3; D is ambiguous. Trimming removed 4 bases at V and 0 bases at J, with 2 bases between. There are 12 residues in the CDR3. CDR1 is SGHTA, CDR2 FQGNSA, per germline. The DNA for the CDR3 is TGTGCCAGCAGCTCTAGCACAGATACGCAGTATTTT. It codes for CASSSSTDTQYF. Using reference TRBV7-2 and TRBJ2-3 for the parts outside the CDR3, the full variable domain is GAGVSQSPSNKVTEKGKDVELRCDPISGHTALYWYRQSLGQGLEFLIYFQGNSAPDKSGLPSDRFSAERTGGSVSTLTIQRTQQEDSAVYLCASSSSTDTQYFGPGTRLTVL.

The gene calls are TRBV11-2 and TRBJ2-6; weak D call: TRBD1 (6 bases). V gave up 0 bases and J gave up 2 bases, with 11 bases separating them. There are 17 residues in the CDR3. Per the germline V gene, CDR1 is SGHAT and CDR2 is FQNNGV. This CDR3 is CASSLEGRGAGANVLTF. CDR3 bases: TGTGCCAGCAGCTTAGAAGGCAGGGGAGCTGGGGCCAACGTCCTGACTTTC.

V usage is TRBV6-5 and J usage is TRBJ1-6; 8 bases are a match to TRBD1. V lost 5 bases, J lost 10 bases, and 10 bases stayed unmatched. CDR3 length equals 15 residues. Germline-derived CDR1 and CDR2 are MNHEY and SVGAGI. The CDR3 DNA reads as TGTGCCAGCAGTGCAGACAGGGGCCGGGAATCACCCCTCCACTTT. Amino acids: CASSADRGRESPLHF.

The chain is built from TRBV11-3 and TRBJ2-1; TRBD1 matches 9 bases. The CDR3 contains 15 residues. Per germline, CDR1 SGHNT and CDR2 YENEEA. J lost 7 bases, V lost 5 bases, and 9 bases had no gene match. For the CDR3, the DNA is TGTGCCAGCAGCCCACCGGGACAGGGTAGGAATGAGCAGTTCTTC. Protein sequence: CASSPPGQGRNEQFF.

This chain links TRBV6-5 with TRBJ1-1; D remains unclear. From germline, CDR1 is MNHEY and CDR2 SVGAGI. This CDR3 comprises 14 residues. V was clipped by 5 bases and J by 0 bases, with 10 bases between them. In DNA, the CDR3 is TGTGCCAGCAGTCCCGGGATCCTGAACACTGAAGCTTTCTTT. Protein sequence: CASSPGILNTEAFF.

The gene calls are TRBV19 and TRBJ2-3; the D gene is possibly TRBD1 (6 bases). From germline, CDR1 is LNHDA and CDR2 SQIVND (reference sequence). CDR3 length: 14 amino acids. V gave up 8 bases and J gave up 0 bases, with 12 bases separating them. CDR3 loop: CASEGTGSTDTQYF. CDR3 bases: TGTGCCAGTGAAGGAACAGGGAGCACAGATACGCAGTATTTT.

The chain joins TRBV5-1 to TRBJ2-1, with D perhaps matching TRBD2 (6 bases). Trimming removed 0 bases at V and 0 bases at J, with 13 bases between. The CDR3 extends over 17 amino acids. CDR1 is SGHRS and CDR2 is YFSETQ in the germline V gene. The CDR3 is CASSLVVADSSYNEQFF. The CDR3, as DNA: TGCGCCAGCAGCTTGGTGGTAGCGGATAGCTCCTACAATGAGCAGTTCTTC. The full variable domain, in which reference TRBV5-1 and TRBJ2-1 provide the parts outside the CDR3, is KAGVTQTPRYLIKTRGQQVTLSCSPISGHRSVSWYQQTPGQGLQFLFEYFSETQRNKGNFPGRFSGRQFSNSRSEMNVSTLELGDSALYLCASSLVVADSSYNEQFFGPGTRLTVL.

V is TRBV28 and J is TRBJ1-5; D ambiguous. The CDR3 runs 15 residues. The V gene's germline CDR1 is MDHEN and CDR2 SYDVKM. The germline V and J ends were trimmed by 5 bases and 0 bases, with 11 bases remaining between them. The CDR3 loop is CASSPPDASNQPQHF. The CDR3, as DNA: TGTGCCAGCAGTCCACCAGATGCTAGCAATCAGCCCCAGCATTTT.

CDR3 sequence (DNA): TGTGCCAGCAGTCCCCCCAGGGGGAGCTCCTACGAGCAGTACTTC. Amino acid sequence: CASSPPRGSSYEQYF. J is TRBJ2-7 and V is TRBV28; 7 bases are a match to TRBD1. With V trimmed by 5 bases and J by 0 bases, 7 bases remained unmatched. The CDR3 is 15 amino acids. Germline V gene lookup returns CDR1 MDHEN and CDR2 SYDVKM.